The next 5 T cell receptor beta chains were all read from a single sample in a study of shared clonotypes between healthy human individuals. Sequencing was performed with immunoSEQ multiplex PCR; in TCRdb, only in-frame clones are kept and a portion is missing. The table lists some 1.5 million clones, approximately 98% of them singletons. The sample comprised naive CD4+ T cells sorted from blood. Subset specified: CD45RA+ positively selected. Source of these receptors: a man younger than 45 in good health.

J is TRBJ2-1 and V is TRBV10-2; 9 bases align to TRBD2. The CDR3 extends over 18 amino acids. Germline lookup yields CDR1 WSHSY and CDR2 SAAADI. V was clipped by 4 bases and J by 9 bases; unmatched bases: 19. CDR3 coding DNA: TGCGCCAGCAGTGTGCCTGGACCCGGGACTAGCCCAACTGTTGAGCAGTTCTTC. This sequence encodes CASSVPGPGTSPTVEQFF.

V and J are TRBV11-3 and TRBJ2-5, with unresolved D. Germline values: CDR1 SGHNT, CDR2 YENEEA. This CDR3 spans 15 amino acids. V lost 0 bases and J lost 7, with 15 bases in between. CDR3 loop: CASSLDQGPGRTQYF. The CDR3 region has the DNA TGTGCCAGCAGCTTAGATCAAGGGCCGGGTCGGACCCAGTACTTC.

This chain links TRBV29-1 with TRBJ2-2; D remains unclear. V lost 6 bases and J lost 1, with 9 bases in between. The CDR3 has 13 residues. The germline gives CDR1 SQVTM, CDR2 ANQGSEA. CDR3 nucleotides: TGCAGCGTCGTAAGACGGAACACCGGGGAGCTGTTTTTT. It specifies CSVVRRNTGELFF.

V gene TRBV11-2 combines with J gene TRBJ1-5, with 10 bases lining up with TRBD1. The CDR3 runs to 14 residues. Germline CDR1 reads SGHAT; CDR2 reads FQNNGV. V trimming: 6 bases; J trimming: 6 bases; junction bases outside the gene matches: 5. The CDR3 loop reads CASRGQGTGQPQHF. Here the CDR3 DNA reads TGTGCCAGCAGGGGACAGGGGACGGGTCAGCCCCAGCATTTT.

The rearrangement links TRBV5-1 to TRBJ2-6, with 9 bases fitting TRBD1. Germline trimming cut 0 bases from V and 4 bases from J; bases unmatched to any gene: 5. The germline V gene has CDR1 SGHRS and CDR2 YFSETQ. This CDR3 comprises 17 residues. The CDR3 region is CASSLGQGVSGANVLTF. As DNA, the CDR3 is TGCGCCAGCAGCTTGGGACAGGGGGTATCAGGGGCCAACGTCCTGACTTTC.